The 23 T cell receptor beta chains below were found in one sample sequenced in a study of Graves' ophthalmopathy and Graves' hyperthyroidism. Transcripts of RNA were the source for amplifying TCR beta CDR3 regions. First-round RT-PCR relied on HTBI primers, and a second-round multiplex PCR came next. TCRdb used MiXCR to reprocess the multiplex PCR reads, holding one entry per CDR3 protein. This table holds 500,000 to 700,000 distinct CDR3 sequences, 22% found once. The sample was peripheral blood. These receptors all come from a woman aged 18-29 years with stable Graves' hyperthyroidism. Some clones in this sample may be carry-over from other donors' samples.

This clonotype was counted many times. The chain uses TRBV2 and TRBJ2-7; the D gene is possibly TRBD2 (5 bases). The CDR3 has 16 residues. From germline, CDR1 is SNHLY and CDR2 FYNNEI. Trimming left V 6 bases short and J 2 bases short, with 20 bases between. This CDR3 is CASSTQDTGETYEQYF. CDR3 DNA: TGTGCCAGCAGCACCCAGGATACCGGGGAGACCTACGAGCAGTACTTC.

This clonotype was seen at least ten times. V gene TRBV7-9 combines with J gene TRBJ1-1; the D gene is possibly TRBD1 (6 bases). Germline CDR1 SEHNR, CDR2 FQNEAQ (reference sequence). V was trimmed by 7 bases and J by 4 bases, leaving 13 bases between them. CDR3 length: 13 amino acids. The DNA of the CDR3 is TGTGCCAGCAACCCAGGGGTAGGCACTGAAGCTTTCTTT. It is translated as CASNPGVGTEAFF.

This clonotype occurred many times. The V call is TRBV29-1, the J call TRBJ2-5; 8 nucleotides line up with TRBD1. The CDR3 consists of 14 residues. V lost 3 bases to trimming and J lost 5 bases; unmatched junction nucleotides: 8. The germline gives CDR1 SQVTM, CDR2 ANQGSEA. This CDR3 reads CSVEVGQEGETQYF. CDR3 sequence (DNA): TGCAGCGTTGAGGTGGGACAGGAGGGGGAGACCCAGTACTTC.

The chain has TRBV27 and TRBJ1-2; D unresolved. With 6 bases removed from V and 5 bases from J, the gap between germline ends came to 13 bases. The CDR3 is 13 amino acids. Germline V gene lookup returns CDR1 MNHEY and CDR2 SMNVEV (reference sequence). The CDR3 is CASRDEEEYGYTF. DNA of the CDR3: TGTGCCAGCAGGGATGAAGAGGAGTATGGCTACACCTTC.

This clonotype was seen repeatedly, ten times or more. The J gene is TRBJ1-5, the V gene TRBV6-1; D call uncertain. Germline CDR1 MNHNS, CDR2 SASEGT. V was pared by 2 bases and J by 2 bases, with 13 bases between. This CDR3 region has 16 residues. The chain's CDR3 is CASSEPVYQGNQPQHF. In nucleotides, the CDR3 is TGTGCCAGCAGTGAACCGGTTTATCAAGGCAATCAGCCCCAGCATTTT.

In this sample, this clonotype turned up many times. The chain carries TRBV4-2 and TRBJ1-6; D might be TRBD1 (6 bases). There are 17 residues in the CDR3. Germline lookup yields CDR1 LGHNA and CDR2 YNFKEQ. With 0 bases removed from V and 7 bases from J, the gap between germline ends came to 16 bases. The CDR3 spells CASSQELAGASNSPLHF. The CDR3 bases are TGTGCCAGCAGCCAAGAACTGGCGGGGGCAAGCAATTCACCCCTCCACTTT.

In this sample, this clonotype turned up a few times. The chain uses TRBV7-3 and TRBJ2-4; the D gene could be TRBD1 or TRBD2 (5 bases each). CDR1 is SGHTA, CDR2 FQGTGA, per germline. V shed 4 bases and J shed 3 bases, with 16 bases lying between them. CDR3 length equals 16 residues. In DNA form, the CDR3 reads TGTGCCAGCAGCTCAGGGACGGCCCTTGGCAAAAACATTCAGTACTTC. It specifies CASSSGTALGKNIQYF.

In this sample, this clonotype turned up many times. This chain uses TRBV9 with TRBJ1-5; D unclear. V was trimmed by 4 bases and J by 5 bases, leaving 13 bases between them. CDR1 and CDR2 from the germline V gene are SGDLS and YYNGEE. There are 14 residues in the CDR3. CDR3 nucleotides: TGTGCCAGCAGCACATCGGACGGGGATCAGCCCCAGCATTTT. It yields the protein CASSTSDGDQPQHF.

DNA of the CDR3: TGTGCCAGCAGCGTGACTAGCTCCGAGACCCAGTACTTC. Its translation: CASSVTSSETQYF. This sequence joins TRBV2 and TRBJ2-5, with TRBD2 matching over 7 bases. CDR3 length: 13 amino acids. Germline V lookup: CDR1 SNHLY, CDR2 FYNNEI. V lost 6 bases to trimming and J lost 5 bases; unmatched junction nucleotides: 6.

At least ten counts were recorded for this clonotype. This chain uses TRBV20-1 with TRBJ1-6; maybe TRBD1 (5 bases). Germline lookup yields CDR1 DFQATT and CDR2 SNEGSKA (reference sequence). The CDR3 runs to 14 residues. V was trimmed by 2 bases and J by 9 bases, leaving 14 bases between them. CDR3 coding DNA: TGCAGTGCTAGACGTGGGGACGGAACTTCACCCCTCCACTTT. Its protein product is CSARRGDGTSPLHF.

This clonotype was detected ten times or more. The chain couples TRBV12-3 or TRBV12-4 to TRBJ1-5; 9 bases fit TRBD1. This CDR3 is 16 amino acids long. With 3 bases clipped from V and 6 bases from J, the junction kept 9 bases outside the gene matches. This CDR3 is CASSFLLGTGSQPQHF. The CDR3 coding sequence is TGTGCCAGCAGTTTTCTCCTAGGGACAGGGAGTCAGCCCCAGCATTTT.

The rearrangement joins TRBV28 to TRBJ2-7; 7 nucleotides align to TRBD1. Trimming took 7 bases from V and 1 from J; bases not matched to a gene: 13. This CDR3 region has 16 residues. Germline V lookup: CDR1 MDHEN, CDR2 SYDVKM. CDR3 loop: CASIKDRDSPSYEQYF. In nucleotides, the CDR3 is TGTGCCAGCATCAAGGATAGGGACAGCCCTTCCTACGAGCAGTACTTC.

This chain uses TRBV6-2 or TRBV6-3 with TRBJ1-2; TRBD1 agrees at 7 bases. Losses at the gene ends were 2 bases for V and 1 base for J; bases not matched to a gene: 10. This CDR3 contains 17 residues. CDR1 and CDR2 from the germline V gene are MNHEY and SVGEGT. The chain's CDR3 is CASSYPFGTADNYGYTF. CDR3 DNA: TGTGCCAGCAGTTACCCTTTCGGGACAGCCGATAACTATGGCTACACCTTC.

This clonotype was counted many times. The chain carries TRBV5-1 and TRBJ1-2, with D tentatively TRBD1 (5 bases). Germline loops: CDR1 SGHRS, CDR2 YFSETQ. The V end lost 2 bases, the J end lost 6 bases, and 14 bases lay between the germline ends. This CDR3 comprises 14 residues. CDR3 nucleotide sequence: TGCGCCAGCAGCTTCCGAACAACAGGTCATGGCTACACCTTC. Translated: CASSFRTTGHGYTF.

This clonotype occurred a few times. The chain employs TRBV12-3 or TRBV12-4 and TRBJ1-1, with unresolved D. This CDR3 is built from 11 residues. V was pared by 3 bases and J by 9 bases, with 8 bases between. The CDR3 loop reads CASSFGRKAFF. For the CDR3, the DNA is TGTGCCAGCAGTTTCGGCAGAAAAGCTTTCTTT.

This clonotype came up many times. V and J are TRBV6-1 and TRBJ2-5; TRBD1 might be the D (6 bases). CDR1 is MNHNS, CDR2 SASEGT, per germline. V lost 7 bases to trimming and J lost 4 bases, with 22 bases between them. The CDR3 contains 16 residues. This CDR3 reads CASTRRAGAGAETQYF. The CDR3 DNA follows: TGTGCCAGCACCCGAAGGGCAGGGGCGGGTGCAGAGACCCAGTACTTC.

This clonotype was seen at least ten times. The chain couples TRBV6-1 to TRBJ2-7; TRBD1 is a possible D gene (6 bases). Germline CDR1 and CDR2: MNHNS and SASEGT. This CDR3 is 13 amino acids long. V gave up 2 bases and J gave up 9 bases, with 14 bases separating them. The CDR3 DNA is TGTGCCAGCAGTGAAACAGGGTCGTTGGGGCAGTACTTC. Protein: CASSETGSLGQYF.

In this sample, this clonotype turned up a few times. The chain has TRBV13 and TRBJ1-1; D uncertain. This CDR3 has 15 residues. The V and J ends lost 2 bases and 3 bases respectively, with 13 bases between them. Germline-derived CDR1 and CDR2 are PRHDT and FYEKMQ (reference sequence). Here the CDR3 reads CASSLSVSVYTEAFF. The CDR3 nucleotides are TGTGCCAGCAGCTTATCGGTATCAGTTTACACTGAAGCTTTCTTT. Supplemented by reference TRBV13 and TRBJ1-1, the full variable domain reads AAGVIQSPRHLIKEKRETATLKCYPIPRHDTVYWYQQGPGQDPQFLISFYEKMQSDKGSIPDRFSAQQFSDYHSELNMSSLELGDSALYFCASSLSVSVYTEAFFGQGTRLTVV.

There are many counts of this clonotype. The chain couples TRBV28 to TRBJ2-4, with 9 positions matching TRBD2. The CDR3 is 19 residues long. The J segment lost 2 bases and the V segment lost 1 base, leaving 12 bases of the junction unmatched. CDR1 and CDR2 (germline): MDHEN, SYDVKM. The CDR3 spells CASSLLVAGAVRSKNIQYF. In DNA, the CDR3 is TGTGCCAGCAGTTTATTGGTAGCGGGAGCTGTAAGATCCAAAAACATTCAGTACTTC.

This clonotype was observed at least ten times. The chain combines TRBV6-2 or TRBV6-3 with TRBJ1-1; no definite D call. This CDR3 has 15 amino acids. Trimming took off 7 bases at V and 10 bases at J, with 25 bases between the two ends. Germline V gene sequence: CDR1 MNHEY, CDR2 SVGEGT. CDR3 protein: CASTLRYRKGVGAFF. The CDR3 DNA is TGTGCCAGCACTTTACGGTATAGAAAGGGAGTGGGAGCTTTCTTT.

This clonotype was counted at least ten times. The chain links TRBV11-2 to TRBJ1-5; TRBD1 agrees at 7 bases. CDR1 and CDR2 from the germline V gene are SGHAT and FQNNGV. The CDR3 spans 14 residues. V lost 5 bases to trimming and J lost 4 bases; unmatched junction nucleotides: 5. The CDR3 loop reads CASSLGTDNQPQHF. The CDR3 DNA follows: TGTGCCAGCAGCCTGGGGACAGATAATCAGCCCCAGCATTTT.

At least ten counts were recorded for this clonotype. The junction and the germline gene differ at one end; a read error may be behind it. The J gene is TRBJ1-5, the V gene TRBV12-3 or TRBV12-4; no firm D call. The CDR3 is made up of 13 amino acids. The CDR3: CASSLASNRPQHF. Written as DNA, the CDR3 is TGTGCCAGCAGTTTAGCTAGCAATCGGCCCCAGCATTTT.

The sample holds many counts of this clonotype. This rearrangement joins TRBV2 to TRBJ2-7; TRBD2 agrees at 9 bases. CDR3 length equals 14 residues. CDR1 is SNHLY, CDR2 FYNNEI, per germline. The V and J ends lost 3 bases and 5 bases, in that order; junction bases with no gene match: 5. CDR3 in amino acids: CASSEGGRAHEQYF. The CDR3 DNA sequence: TGTGCCAGCAGTGAGGGCGGGAGGGCTCACGAGCAGTACTTC.